This entry lists 29 T cell receptor beta chains sequenced from one sample in a study of a mutant IDH1 vaccine in newly diagnosed glioma. For these TCRs, the target antigens are not known. The sample's time point: week 23, last vaccination. In the vaccine, a single dose held 300 ug of the mutant IDH1 20-mer peptide, along with topical imiquimod. Produced via immunoSEQ multiplex PCR; TCRdb's table is partial and in-frame only. The sample records around 41,000 clones, 60% to 85% being singletons. The sample was PBMCs, taken from a glioma patient whose treatment included an IDH1 peptide vaccine. The source of these receptors is a woman between 40 and 55 years old with glioma. Some clones in this sample may be carry-over from other donors' samples.

V gene TRBV28 combines with J gene TRBJ1-1; D ambiguous. V was cut by 6 bases and J by 7 bases, with 15 bases left in between. This CDR3 is built from 13 residues. CDR1 is MDHEN, CDR2 SYDVKM, per germline. The CDR3 region is CASSKGRRREAFF. The DNA of the CDR3 is TGTGCCAGCAGCAAAGGACGACGGCGTGAAGCTTTCTTT.

This clone was found a few times. The chain links TRBV28 to TRBJ2-1, with 8 bases matching TRBD2. The CDR3 extends over 14 amino acids. With 7 bases clipped from V and 5 bases from J, the junction kept 7 bases outside the gene matches. Germline values: CDR1 MDHEN, CDR2 SYDVKM. CDR3 DNA sequence: TGTGCCAGCACTTCCGCGGGAGGCGACAATGAGCAGTTCTTC. Protein: CASTSAGGDNEQFF.

The V and J genes are TRBV18 and TRBJ2-2; 9 bases agree with TRBD1. The CDR3 is 16 amino acids. Trimming took 8 bases from V and 1 from J; bases not matched to a gene: 8. Per the germline V gene, CDR1 is KGHSH and CDR2 is LQKENI. CDR3 region: CASPRQGQGNTGELFF. The CDR3 DNA sequence: TGTGCCAGCCCCCGCCAGGGACAGGGGAACACCGGGGAGCTGTTTTTT.

This rearrangement joins TRBV5-1 to TRBJ1-2, with 7 bases aligning to TRBD1. CDR1 SGHRS and CDR2 YFSETQ come from the germline V gene. This CDR3 region has 13 residues. V dropped 0 bases and J dropped 6; count of bases not matched to a gene: 2. DNA for the CDR3: TGCGCCAGCAGCTTGGGAGGACAGGATGGCTACACCTTC. Its translation: CASSLGGQDGYTF.

The chain combines TRBV6-1 with TRBJ2-5, with 9 positions matching TRBD1. CDR1 MNHNS and CDR2 SASEGT come from the germline V gene. The CDR3 covers 13 residues. V lost 6 bases and J lost 3; bases outside the gene matches: 2. This chain's CDR3 is CASSRDREETQYF. The CDR3 DNA reads as TGTGCCAGCAGCAGGGACAGGGAAGAGACCCAGTACTTC.

This chain joins TRBV2 and TRBJ2-7; 10 positions agree with TRBD1. This CDR3 spans 15 amino acids. J lost 6 bases, V lost 4 bases, and 9 bases had no gene match. CDR1 SNHLY and CDR2 FYNNEI come from the germline V gene. CDR3 loop: CASSGRGQGTGEQYF. The CDR3 nucleotides are TGTGCCAGCAGTGGCCGGGGACAGGGGACCGGCGAGCAGTACTTC.

This chain joins TRBV6-5 and TRBJ2-7; 8 bases match TRBD1. The CDR3 is made up of 13 amino acids. CDR1 is MNHEY, CDR2 SVGAGI, per germline. Unmatched junction bases numbered 4, after V lost 7 bases and J lost 2 bases. CDR3 DNA sequence: TGTGCCAGCAATAGGGACAGGCCCTACGAGCAGTACTTC. This translates into CASNRDRPYEQYF.

The rearrangement uses TRBV5-5 and TRBJ1-5, with TRBD1 as a possible D gene (6 bases). The CDR3 has 14 residues. V dropped 2 bases and J dropped 4 bases, with 10 bases sitting between them. CDR1 is SGHKS, CDR2 YYEKEE, per germline (reference sequence). The chain's CDR3 is CASSLIGGNQPQHF. The CDR3 bases are TGTGCCAGCAGCTTAATAGGGGGGAATCAGCCCCAGCATTTT.

The chain recombines TRBV9 with TRBJ1-1; D is undetermined. Germline V gene sequence: CDR1 SGDLS, CDR2 YYNGEE. V lost 9 bases to trimming and J lost 1 base, with 7 bases between them. This CDR3 is built from 11 residues. CDR3 sequence: CANTANTEAFF. The DNA for the CDR3 is TGTGCCAACACAGCGAACACTGAAGCTTTCTTT.

This chain joins TRBV2 and TRBJ2-5; 9 nucleotides agree with TRBD2. In germline, CDR1 is SNHLY, CDR2 FYNNEI. Trimming cost V 7 bases and J 2 bases; bases outside gene matches: 11. The CDR3 has 16 residues. As DNA, the CDR3 is TGTGCCAGCACCAGGATGGAGACTAGCGGTCAAGAGACCCAGTACTTC. Translation gives CASTRMETSGQETQYF.

The chain uses TRBV5-4 and TRBJ1-1; the D gene is possibly TRBD1 (5 bases). V lost 5 bases to trimming and J lost 1 base, with 9 bases between them. Germline V gene lookup returns CDR1 SGHNT and CDR2 YYREEE (reference sequence). The CDR3 length is 13 residues. This CDR3 reads CASRLDRNTEAFF. As DNA, the CDR3 is TGTGCCAGCAGATTAGACAGGAACACTGAAGCTTTCTTT.

The chain joins TRBV28 to TRBJ1-2, with TRBD1 matching 8 bases. The germline V gene encodes CDR1 MDHEN and CDR2 SYDVKM. The CDR3 extends over 16 amino acids. The V and J ends lost 4 bases and 5 bases, in that order; junction bases with no gene match: 12. CDR3 nucleotide sequence: TGTGCCAGCAGTTCTACCCTGAACAGGGGGTCGTATGGCTACACCTTC. This encodes CASSSTLNRGSYGYTF.

This clone was recorded a few times. This sequence joins TRBV5-4 and TRBJ1-4; 11 nucleotides agree with TRBD1. The CDR3 extends over 17 amino acids. J gave up 5 bases and V 3 bases, and 9 bases lay outside the gene matches. The germline V gene has CDR1 SGHNT and CDR2 YYREEE (reference sequence). The DNA for the CDR3 is TGTGCCAGCAGCTACGGGACAGGGGGTCTTGGGAATGAAAAACTGTTTTTT. Its protein product is CASSYGTGGLGNEKLFF.

V and J are TRBV7-6 and TRBJ2-3, with D unresolved. Germline V gene data show CDR1 as SGHVS and CDR2 as FNYEAQ. The length of the CDR3 is 15 residues. Trimming removed 4 bases at V and 0 bases at J, with 11 bases between. CDR3 sequence (DNA): TGTGCCAGCAGCTCCGGTGGATTTAGCACAGATACGCAGTATTTT. It encodes CASSSGGFSTDTQYF.

V is TRBV7-2 and J is TRBJ2-3; D remains unclear. CDR1 is SGHTA and CDR2 is FQGNSA in the germline V gene. The ends were cut back, 0 bases at V and 3 bases at J, with 4 bases in the middle. The CDR3 contains 13 residues. CDR3 sequence (DNA): TGTGCCAGCAGCTTAGCGCGGACAGATACGCAGTATTTT. Its protein is CASSLARTDTQYF.

The chain couples TRBV21-1 to TRBJ2-3. TRBV21-1 is reported as a pseudogene. The CDR3 extends over 17 amino acids. CDR3 in amino acids: CASSKALRQPLTDTQYF. CDR3 in DNA: TGTGCCAGCAGCAAAGCATTAAGGCAGCCTCTGACAGATACGCAGTATTTT.

This clone was seen more than once but under ten times. V is TRBV10-3 and J is TRBJ1-1; the D is unclear. The ends were cut back, 3 bases at V and 11 bases at J, with 13 bases in the middle. The CDR3 has 12 amino acids. In germline, CDR1 is ENHRY, CDR2 SYGVKD. The CDR3 region is CAISEVRVGAFF. The CDR3 DNA follows: TGTGCCATCAGTGAAGTGCGGGTCGGGGCTTTCTTT.

This chain joins TRBV30 and TRBJ1-1, with 7 bases matching TRBD1. The CDR3 totals 15 residues. The germline V gene encodes CDR1 GTSNPN and CDR2 SVGIG (reference sequence). J was trimmed by 2 bases and V by 0 bases; bases with no gene match: 6. The CDR3 DNA is TGTGCCTGGAGTGTCCCCGGGACAGCTAACACTGAAGCTTTCTTT. It yields the protein CAWSVPGTANTEAFF.

The chain combines TRBV7-2 with TRBJ2-7, with TRBD1 matching 7 bases. There are 13 residues in the CDR3. The V gene end was trimmed by 5 bases and the J gene end by 6 bases; junction bases not matched to a gene: 7. CDR1 and CDR2 (germline): SGHTA, FQGNSA. The CDR3 nucleotides read TGTGCCAGCAGCGGACGACAGGGCGGCGAGCAGTACTTC. As protein: CASSGRQGGEQYF. Full variable domain (rest looked up from reference TRBV7-2 and TRBJ2-7): GAGVSQSPSNKVTEKGKDVELRCDPISGHTALYWYRQSLGQGLEFLIYFQGNSAPDKSGLPSDRFSAERTGGSVSTLTIQRTQQEDSAVYLCASSGRQGGEQYFGPGTRLTVT.

The chain combines TRBV7-9 with TRBJ2-2; 8 bases align to TRBD2. The length of the CDR3 is 15 residues. V lost 4 bases and J lost 5; bases outside the gene matches: 6. Germline V gene lookup returns CDR1 SEHNR and CDR2 FQNEAQ (reference sequence). CDR3 residues: CASSWREVKTGELFF. The CDR3 coding sequence is TGTGCCAGCAGCTGGCGGGAGGTAAAGACCGGGGAGCTGTTTTTT.

The CDR3 nucleotides read TGTGCCAGCAGCTTTGGGACAACCCAGCATTTT. Protein product: CASSFGTTQHF. The V and J genes are TRBV7-9 and TRBJ1-5, with D perhaps TRBD1 (6 bases). Germline V gene data show CDR1 as SEHNR and CDR2 as FQNEAQ (reference sequence). The CDR3 has 11 amino acids. V lost 3 bases and J 11 bases, leaving 8 bases between the germline ends.

V gene TRBV18 combines with J gene TRBJ1-2; no reliable D call. The CDR3 loop spans 13 amino acids. Trimming stripped 0 bases from V and 0 bases from J, with 2 bases between. Germline V gene lookup returns CDR1 KGHSH and CDR2 LQKENI. CDR3 nucleotides: TGTGCCAGCTCACCACCCGCTAACTATGGCTACACCTTC. It codes for CASSPPANYGYTF.

The chain joins TRBV27 to TRBJ1-1; 9 bases fit TRBD1. The germline gives CDR1 MNHEY, CDR2 SMNVEV (reference sequence). J lost 8 bases, V lost 5 bases, and 6 bases had no gene match. The CDR3 length is 13 residues. The CDR3 protein is CASSETGTGEAFF. The DNA of the CDR3 is TGTGCCAGCAGTGAGACCGGGACAGGGGAAGCTTTCTTT.

This clone was picked up a small number of times. The DNA for the CDR3 is TGTGCTAGTGGCTTACCCACGGGGGGATTGACTGAAGCTTTCTTT. Amino acid sequence: CASGLPTGGLTEAFF. The genes are TRBV12-5 and TRBJ1-1; D might be TRBD1 (5 bases). CDR3 length equals 15 residues. V lost 6 bases and J lost 5, with 19 bases in between. The germline CDR1 and CDR2 sequences are LGHNT and FRNRAP.

The CDR3 region has the DNA TGTGCCAGTAGCCTAACAGGGGTACAGGAGACCCAGTACTTC. The encoded protein is CASSLTGVQETQYF. The chain recombines TRBV19 with TRBJ2-5, with 7 bases lining up with TRBD1. Germline V gene sequence: CDR1 LNHDA, CDR2 SQIVND (reference sequence). The length of the CDR3 is 14 residues. V dropped 6 bases and J dropped 5; count of bases not matched to a gene: 9.

The count of this clone is one. The chain carries TRBV7-9 and TRBJ1-5; D is unclear. This CDR3 region has 12 residues. V was cut by 7 bases and J by 9 bases, with 13 bases left in between. Looked up from germline, CDR1 is SEHNR and CDR2 is FQNEAQ (reference sequence). This CDR3 is CASTNGQTPQHF. CDR3 nucleotide sequence: TGTGCCAGCACCAATGGGCAAACGCCCCAGCATTTT.

The chain uses TRBV5-6 and TRBJ2-6; the match to TRBD1 covers 10 bases. Germline-derived CDR1 and CDR2 are SGHDT and YYEEEE. The CDR3 is made up of 19 amino acids. Unmatched junction bases numbered 14, after V lost 4 bases and J lost 4 bases. In DNA, the CDR3 is TGTGCCAGCAGCCCCGACCCCGGGACAGGGGCGGGAGGGGCCAACGTCCTGACTTTC. Amino acids: CASSPDPGTGAGGANVLTF.

The gene calls are TRBV11-2 and TRBJ1-1; D is unresolved. This CDR3 comprises 14 residues. Germline lookup yields CDR1 SGHAT and CDR2 FQNNGV. Trimming stripped 5 bases from V and 10 bases from J, with 20 bases between. CDR3 sequence reads: CASSLLTRERTAFF. The CDR3 region has the DNA TGTGCCAGCAGCCTACTCACCCGGGAGAGGACAGCTTTCTTT.

This sequence joins TRBV9 and TRBJ2-2; TRBD1 is a possible D gene (6 bases). The CDR3 has 14 amino acids. V lost 2 bases to trimming and J lost 5 bases, with 10 bases between them. The V gene's germline CDR1 is SGDLS and CDR2 YYNGEE. CDR3 amino acids: CASSVVGATGELFF. DNA of the CDR3: TGTGCCAGCAGCGTCGTGGGGGCGACCGGGGAGCTGTTTTTT.